One and the same sample provided the 16 T cell receptor beta chains below, sequenced in a study of cytomegalovirus exposure and HLA in healthy donors. The PCR employed 60 Vbeta primers together with 13 Jbeta primers. Method: immunoSEQ multiplex PCR; TCRdb's copy keeps in-frame clones and lacks some. The repertoire holds some 170,000 clones, with 81% as singletons. The sequenced sample consisted of PBMCs. Receptors were obtained from a young woman in good health and CMV-seropositive.

The gene calls are TRBV19 and TRBJ1-4; D possibly corresponds to TRBD1 (6 bases). Trimming removed 10 bases from V and 8 bases from J, with 20 bases in between. The CDR3 extends over 14 amino acids. CDR1 LNHDA and CDR2 SQIVND come from the germline V gene (reference sequence). Here the CDR3 DNA reads TGTGCCACCGCCCTGGGGGCATCCAAGGAAAAACTGTTTTTT. Its protein is CATALGASKEKLFF. The full variable domain, its missing parts supplied by reference TRBV19 and TRBJ1-4, is DGGITQSPKYLFRKEGQNVTLSCEQNLNHDAMYWYRQDPGQGLRLIYYSQIVNDFQKGDIAEGYSVSREKKESFPLTVTSAQKNPTAFYLCATALGASKEKLFFGSGTQLSVL.

The chain has TRBV6-1 and TRBJ1-5, with a possible D match to TRBD1 (5 bases). Germline loops: CDR1 MNHNS, CDR2 SASEGT. The CDR3 has 18 amino acids. V lost 1 base to trimming and J lost 4 bases, with 20 bases between them. The CDR3 protein is CASSEGRTISRGNQPQHF. The CDR3 DNA is TGTGCCAGCAGTGAAGGCCGTACGATTTCAAGGGGAAATCAGCCCCAGCATTTT.

This chain uses TRBV4-2 with TRBJ1-1; D possibly corresponds to TRBD1 (5 bases). The CDR3 consists of 15 residues. Germline assignment: CDR1 LGHNA and CDR2 YNFKEQ. The V and J ends lost 1 base and 4 bases respectively, with 13 bases between them. CDR3 DNA: TGTGCCAGCAGCCAAGGGTCCGGGGGAGTCACTGAAGCTTTCTTT. Its translation is CASSQGSGGVTEAFF.

The rearrangement joins TRBV5-4 to TRBJ1-2; possible D gene TRBD1, 6 bases. Germline values: CDR1 SGHNT, CDR2 YYREEE (reference sequence). This CDR3 is 14 amino acids long. The V gene lost 1 base and the J gene lost 6 bases, with 13 bases spanning the gap. The CDR3 reads CASSLKGTRDGYTF. CDR3 bases: TGTGCCAGCAGCTTGAAAGGGACAAGAGATGGCTACACCTTC.

The chain recombines TRBV19 with TRBJ1-1; TRBD1 is a possible D gene (6 bases). The CDR3 consists of 13 residues. The germline gives CDR1 LNHDA, CDR2 SQIVND (reference sequence). Trimming took 1 base from V and 4 from J, leaving 7 bases between them. The CDR3 sequence: CASSIVRGTEAFF. CDR3 DNA sequence: TGTGCCAGTAGTATAGTCAGGGGCACTGAAGCTTTCTTT. Variable domain in full (rest from reference TRBV19 and TRBJ1-1): DGGITQSPKYLFRKEGQNVTLSCEQNLNHDAMYWYRQDPGQGLRLIYYSQIVNDFQKGDIAEGYSVSREKKESFPLTVTSAQKNPTAFYLCASSIVRGTEAFFGQGTRLTVV.

This rearrangement joins TRBV7-6 to TRBJ2-5, with D perhaps TRBD1 (6 bases). This CDR3 contains 14 residues. V was shortened by 7 bases and J by 0 bases, with 12 bases between the two germline ends. CDR1 and CDR2 from the germline V gene are SGHVS and FNYEAQ. CDR3 sequence: CASNERDNQETQYF. CDR3 nucleotides: TGTGCCAGCAACGAAAGGGACAACCAAGAGACCCAGTACTTC.

This sequence joins TRBV7-2 and TRBJ1-6; D may be TRBD1 (6 bases). Trimming left V 4 bases short and J 6 bases short, with 10 bases between. The CDR3 sequence is 14 residues long. Germline V gene lookup returns CDR1 SGHTA and CDR2 FQGNSA. CDR3: CASSSGQINSPLHF. CDR3 coding DNA: TGTGCCAGCAGCTCGGGACAAATTAATTCACCCCTCCACTTT.

The V gene is TRBV4-2, the J gene TRBJ1-1; TRBD1 matches at 7 bases. The CDR3 is 17 amino acids. Germline V gene data show CDR1 as LGHNA and CDR2 as YNFKEQ. The J segment lost 1 base and the V segment lost 1 base, leaving 9 bases of the junction unmatched. This CDR3 reads CASSQVYGAGGNTEAFF. In DNA form, the CDR3 reads TGTGCCAGCAGCCAAGTTTACGGGGCAGGGGGGAACACTGAAGCTTTCTTT.

This sequence joins TRBV5-1 and TRBJ2-5; 8 nucleotides agree with TRBD1. The tail of the sequence fits TRBJ2-7 better, so the J call may be wrong. From germline, CDR1 is SGHRS and CDR2 YFSETQ. The CDR3 totals 16 residues. As DNA, the CDR3 is TGCGCCAGCAGCCAGGGGACAGGCGTTGGGGTCTCCGAGCAGTACTTC. Protein sequence: CASSQGTGVGVSEQYF.

The chain is built from TRBV4-1 and TRBJ2-1; 14 positions agree with TRBD2. The CDR3 covers 15 residues. V was pared by 7 bases and J by 8 bases, with 7 bases of the junction left unmatched. CDR1 is MGHRA, CDR2 YSYEKL, per germline. The CDR3 DNA reads as TGCGCCAGCACGAGACTAGCGGGGGGGGTGGATGAGCAGTTCTTC. Translation: CASTRLAGGVDEQFF.

The chain uses TRBV27 and TRBJ1-4; TRBD1 matches 8 bases. The CDR3 extends over 15 amino acids. The V segment lost 6 bases and the J segment 4 bases; nucleotides outside the gene matches: 7. Per the germline V gene, CDR1 is MNHEY and CDR2 is SMNVEV (reference sequence). For the CDR3, the DNA is TGTGCCAGCAGGGAGGGACAGGCGATTAATGAAAAACTGTTTTTT. It translates to CASREGQAINEKLFF.

The chain combines TRBV7-6 with TRBJ2-5, with a possible D match to TRBD2 (6 bases). The germline V gene encodes CDR1 SGHVS and CDR2 FNYEAQ. The CDR3 is 14 amino acids. The V end lost 5 bases, the J end lost 5 bases, and 15 bases lay between the germline ends. The DNA for the CDR3 is TGTGCCAGCAGCCTAGGGGATGGGGGGGAGACCCAGTACTTC. It codes for CASSLGDGGETQYF.

The chain has TRBV18 and TRBJ1-5; 8 bases agree with TRBD1. Trimming cost V 3 bases and J 7 bases; bases outside gene matches: 17. The CDR3 has 18 amino acids. The germline gives CDR1 KGHSH, CDR2 LQKENI. CDR3 DNA: TGTGCCAGCTCACCGGGGACGGCGACAGGGGCCCTATTACAGCCCCAGCATTTT. Encoded protein: CASSPGTATGALLQPQHF.

This chain links TRBV7-2 with TRBJ1-2, with D possibly matching TRBD1 (6 bases). Trimming took off 2 bases at V and 8 bases at J, with 21 bases between the two ends. The CDR3 extends over 16 amino acids. The germline V gene encodes CDR1 SGHTA and CDR2 FQGNSA. The CDR3 loop reads CASSLILTGGGVGYTF. The CDR3 nucleotides read TGTGCCAGCAGCTTAATTCTGACAGGTGGGGGGGTCGGCTACACCTTC.

The rearrangement links TRBV7-2 to TRBJ2-2, with 7 bases lining up with TRBD1. The CDR3 is made up of 16 amino acids. CDR1 is SGHTA and CDR2 is FQGNSA in the germline V gene. The V segment lost 5 bases and the J segment 5 bases; nucleotides outside the gene matches: 11. CDR3 amino acids: CASSLTGAQLTGELFF. In DNA, the CDR3 is TGTGCCAGCAGCCTTACAGGGGCGCAACTAACCGGGGAGCTGTTTTTT.

The rearrangement links TRBV18 to TRBJ2-3, with 9 bases that match TRBD2. This CDR3 region has 17 residues. Losses at the gene ends were 0 bases for V and 1 base for J; bases not matched to a gene: 5. CDR1 and CDR2 (germline): KGHSH, LQKENI. The CDR3 region is CASSPPSGGPRTDTQYF. The CDR3 DNA is TGTGCCAGCTCACCACCTAGCGGGGGCCCCCGCACAGATACGCAGTATTTT.